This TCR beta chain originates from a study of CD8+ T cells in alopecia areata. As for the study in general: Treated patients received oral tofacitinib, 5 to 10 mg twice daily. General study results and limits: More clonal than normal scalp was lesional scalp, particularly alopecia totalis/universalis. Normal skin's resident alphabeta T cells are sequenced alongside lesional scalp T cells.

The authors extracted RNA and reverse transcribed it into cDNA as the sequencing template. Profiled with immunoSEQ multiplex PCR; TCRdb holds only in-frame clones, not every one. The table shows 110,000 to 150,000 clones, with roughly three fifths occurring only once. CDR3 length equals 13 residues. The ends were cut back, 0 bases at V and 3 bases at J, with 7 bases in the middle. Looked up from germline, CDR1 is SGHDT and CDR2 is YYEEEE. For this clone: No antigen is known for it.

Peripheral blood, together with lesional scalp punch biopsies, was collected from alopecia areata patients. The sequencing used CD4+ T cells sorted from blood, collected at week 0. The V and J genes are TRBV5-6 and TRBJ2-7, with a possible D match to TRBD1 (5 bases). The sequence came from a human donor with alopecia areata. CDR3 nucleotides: TGTGCCAGCAGCTTGGATCAGGGCTACGAGCAGTACTTC. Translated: CASSLDQGYEQYF.